The clone carrying this T cell receptor beta chain was observed many times. This sample is drawn from a study of T cells in Graves' hyperthyroidism and ophthalmopathy. RNA transcripts gave rise to amplified TCR beta CDR3 regions. When the TCR CDR3 underwent first-round RT-PCR, the HTBI primer set was used. TCRdb re-called the multiplex PCR reads through MiXCR, storing one row per CDR3 protein. The sample lists 450,000 to 650,000 distinct CDR3 sequences; 17% were seen once. The CDR3 has 15 residues. V dropped 0 bases and J dropped 5 bases, with 16 bases sitting between them. From germline, CDR1 is GTSNPN and CDR2 SVGIG (reference sequence).

This TCR came from a young woman with Graves' ophthalmopathy. Sample: blood. V is TRBV30 and J is TRBJ2-5; maybe TRBD2 (6 bases). The CDR3 sequence: CAWSVPLQGGETQYF. In DNA form, the CDR3 reads TGTGCCTGGAGTGTACCCCTCCAGGGAGGCGAGACCCAGTACTTC.